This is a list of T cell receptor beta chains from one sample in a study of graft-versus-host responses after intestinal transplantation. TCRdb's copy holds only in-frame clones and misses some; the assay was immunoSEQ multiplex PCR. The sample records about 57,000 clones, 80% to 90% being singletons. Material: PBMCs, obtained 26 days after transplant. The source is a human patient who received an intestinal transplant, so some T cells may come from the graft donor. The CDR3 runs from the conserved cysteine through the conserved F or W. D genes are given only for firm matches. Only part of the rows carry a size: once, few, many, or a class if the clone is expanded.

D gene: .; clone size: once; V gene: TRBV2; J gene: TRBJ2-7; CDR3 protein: CASTVGTLLASYEQYF; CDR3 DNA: TGTGCCAGCACCGTGGGGACCCTACTAGCCTCCTACGAGCAGTACTTC
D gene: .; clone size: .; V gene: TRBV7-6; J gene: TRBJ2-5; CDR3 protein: CASSLVGGGTQYF; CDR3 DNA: TGTGCCAGCAGCTTAGTTGGGGGCGGGACCCAGTACTTC
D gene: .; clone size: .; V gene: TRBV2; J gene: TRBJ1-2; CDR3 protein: CASSEGQAANYGYTF; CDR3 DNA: TGTGCCAGCAGTGAAGGGCAGGCTGCTAACTATGGCTACACCTTC
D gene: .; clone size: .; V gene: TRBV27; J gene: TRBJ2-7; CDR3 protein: CASNRGGHEQYF; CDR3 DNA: TGTGCCAGCAACAGGGGGGGCCACGAGCAGTACTTC
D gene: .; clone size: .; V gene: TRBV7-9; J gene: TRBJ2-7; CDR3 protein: CASSPLGRGNYEQYF; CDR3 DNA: TGTGCCAGCAGCCCCCTGGGCCGTGGAAACTACGAGCAGTACTTC
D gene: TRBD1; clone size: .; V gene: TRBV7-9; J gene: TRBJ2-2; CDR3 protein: CASPSLSGQGDTGELFF; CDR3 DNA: TGTGCCAGCCCTTCTCTATCGGGACAGGGGGACACCGGGGAGCTGTTTTTT
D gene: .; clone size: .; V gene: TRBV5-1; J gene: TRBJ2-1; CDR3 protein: CASSSPSLGSYNEQFF; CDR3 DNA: TGCGCCAGCAGCTCACCTAGCTTAGGCTCCTACAATGAGCAGTTCTTC
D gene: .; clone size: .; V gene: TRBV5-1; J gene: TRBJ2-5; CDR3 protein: CASSPRPQETQYF; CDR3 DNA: TGCGCCAGCAGCCCTAGGCCCCAAGAGACCCAGTACTTC
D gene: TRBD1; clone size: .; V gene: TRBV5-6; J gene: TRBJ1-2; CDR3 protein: CASSGTGTGGVGLNYGYTF; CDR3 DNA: TGTGCCAGCAGCGGAACCGGGACAGGGGGAGTCGGGCTTAACTATGGCTACACCTTC
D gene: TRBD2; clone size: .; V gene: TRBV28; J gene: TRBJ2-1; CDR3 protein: CASSLSGLAGGDEQFF; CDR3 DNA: TGTGCCAGCAGTCTCTCCGGACTAGCGGGAGGTGATGAGCAGTTCTTC
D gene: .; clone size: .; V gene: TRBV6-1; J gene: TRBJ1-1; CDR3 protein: CASSVGGGGDGAEAFF; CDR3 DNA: TGTGCCAGCAGTGTGGGGGGTGGTGGGGACGGGGCTGAAGCTTTCTTT
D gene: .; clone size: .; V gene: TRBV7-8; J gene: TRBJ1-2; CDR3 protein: CASSPRYPGQGYGYTF; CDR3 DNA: TGTGCCAGCAGCCCGAGATATCCGGGGCAGGGGTATGGCTACACCTTC
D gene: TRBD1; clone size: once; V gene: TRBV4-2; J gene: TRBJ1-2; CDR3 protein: CASSQGTGTGSHGYTF; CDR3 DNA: TGTGCCAGCAGCCAAGGCACCGGGACAGGGTCTCATGGCTACACCTTC
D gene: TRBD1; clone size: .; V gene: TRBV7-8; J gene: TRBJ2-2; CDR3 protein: CASSSHPLDRGFTGELFF; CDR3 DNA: TGTGCCAGCAGCTCCCATCCATTGGACAGGGGGTTCACCGGGGAGCTGTTTTTT
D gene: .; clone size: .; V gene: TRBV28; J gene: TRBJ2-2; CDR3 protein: CASSLSAGFTGELFF; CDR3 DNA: TGTGCCAGCAGTTTATCCGCAGGGTTCACCGGGGAGCTGTTTTTT
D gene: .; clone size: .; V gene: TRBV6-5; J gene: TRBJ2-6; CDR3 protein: CASSQAGANVLTF; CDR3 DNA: TGTGCCAGCAGCCAGGCTGGGGCCAACGTCCTGACTTTC
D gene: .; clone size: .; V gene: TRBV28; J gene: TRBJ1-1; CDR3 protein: CASSLGFWEAFF; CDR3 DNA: TGTGCCAGCAGTTTGGGCTTTTGGGAAGCTTTCTTT